The clone carrying this T cell receptor (beta chain) came up many times. Germline V gene lookup returns CDR1 SGHAT and CDR2 FQNNGV. J gave up 6 bases and V 6 bases, and 7 bases lay outside the gene matches. This CDR3 has 16 amino acids. These data come from a study of T cells in Graves' hyperthyroidism and ophthalmopathy. Amplification yielded TCR beta CDR3 regions, with RNA transcripts as the source. Using the HTBI primer set, a first-round RT-PCR was run on the TCR CDR3. A single record per CDR3 protein comes from TCRdb applying MiXCR to the multiplex PCR reads. This table holds roughly 720,000 distinct CDR3 sequences, 17% found once.

Specimen: blood. This TCR was recovered from a man aged 50 or older with Graves' hyperthyroidism. The chain carries TRBV11-2 and TRBJ2-2, with 13 bases aligning to TRBD2. The CDR3 loop reads CASRSLAGGPAGELFF. In DNA form, the CDR3 reads TGTGCCAGCAGGTCACTAGCGGGAGGGCCCGCCGGGGAGCTGTTTTTT.